These 31 T cell receptor beta chains were sequenced from one sample in a study of cytomegalovirus exposure and HLA in healthy donors (TCRdb year 2017). The library was generated by the immunoSEQ multiplex PCR assay. The multiplex PCR relied on a mix of 60 forward primers for TCR Vbeta segments and 13 reverse primers for TCR Jbeta segments. Held by TCRdb, this immuneACCESS table contains in-frame sequences only and omits some clones. Under half of the omission traces to an unresolved V gene where checked; the cause of the rest is unknown. The sample table records some 100,000 clones; over 65% of these occur just once. The top ten constitute roughly 15% of the sample. The sample taken for sequencing was PBMCs. The receptors were gathered from a woman under 30 in good health and CMV-seropositive.

This clone has just one count. CDR3 sequence: CASSVGQGVSYEQYF. CDR3 coding DNA: TGTGCCAGCAGCGTAGGTCAGGGGGTCTCCTACGAGCAGTACTTC. The chain carries TRBV9 and TRBJ2-7; 7 nucleotides match TRBD1. The CDR3 has 15 residues. The germline V gene encodes CDR1 SGDLS and CDR2 YYNGEE. Germline trimming cut 0 bases from V and 0 bases from J; bases unmatched to any gene: 3.

The J gene is TRBJ1-2, the V gene TRBV6-6, with D hard to call. The V end was cut by 11 bases, the J end by 5 bases, with 12 bases between. Germline V gene sequence: CDR1 MNHNY, CDR2 SVGAGI (reference sequence). The CDR3 loop spans 11 amino acids. CDR3 DNA sequence: TGTGCCGGCTACAACAGATATGGCTACACCTTC. Amino acid sequence: CAGYNRYGYTF.

The genes are TRBV11-1 and TRBJ1-2; D is uncertain. V shed 0 bases and J shed 2 bases, with 10 bases lying between them. The CDR3 covers 15 residues. Looked up from germline, CDR1 is SGHAT and CDR2 is FQDESV (reference sequence). The CDR3 region is CASSLASRTNYGYTF. In DNA form, the CDR3 reads TGTGCCAGCAGCTTAGCAAGCCGAACGAACTATGGCTACACCTTC.

The chain links TRBV29-1 to TRBJ1-5; 9 positions agree with TRBD1. Germline V gene lookup returns CDR1 SQVTM and CDR2 ANQGSEA. V dropped 6 bases and J dropped 7; count of bases not matched to a gene: 4. The length of the CDR3 is 12 residues. The CDR3 region has the DNA TGCAGCGTAGGGACAGGGAAACAGCCCCAGCATTTT. This gives the protein CSVGTGKQPQHF. The full variable domain, completed using reference TRBV29-1 and TRBJ1-5, is SAVISQKPSRDICQRGTSLTIQCQVDSQVTMMFWYRQQPGQSLTLIATANQGSEATYESGFVIDKFPISRPNLTFSTLTVSNMSPEDSSIYLCSVGTGKQPQHFGDGTRLSIL.

This clone is a singleton in its sample. The CDR3 loop reads CATSRDGSGPLEQYF. The DNA of the CDR3 is TGTGCCACCAGCAGAGATGGTTCAGGGCCCCTCGAGCAGTACTTC. The V and J genes are TRBV15 and TRBJ2-7, with D possibly matching TRBD1 (5 bases). This CDR3 is 15 amino acids long. Trimming pared 0 bases from V and 6 bases from J, leaving 15 bases between. Germline loops: CDR1 LNHNV, CDR2 YYDKDF (reference sequence).

The J gene is TRBJ2-3, the V gene TRBV5-6; D is undetermined. This CDR3 is built from 16 residues. Germline assignment: CDR1 SGHDT and CDR2 YYEEEE. Trimming took off 2 bases at V and 2 bases at J, with 15 bases between the two ends. The CDR3 sequence: CASSFNTGGITDTQYF. CDR3 DNA sequence: TGTGCCAGCAGCTTTAACACGGGTGGAATCACAGATACGCAGTATTTT.

The J gene is TRBJ1-2, the V gene TRBV5-6; the D is unclear. The ends were cut back, 4 bases at V and 7 bases at J, with 23 bases in the middle. The CDR3 covers 16 residues. CDR1 is SGHDT and CDR2 is YYEEEE in the germline V gene. This CDR3 is CASSPGRASRVTGYTF. CDR3 nucleotides: TGTGCCAGCAGCCCGGGCCGGGCGTCGAGGGTAACTGGCTACACCTTC.

The chain carries TRBV7-9 and TRBJ2-3; maybe TRBD2 (6 bases). The CDR3 consists of 14 residues. Germline V gene lookup returns CDR1 SEHNR and CDR2 FQNEAQ (reference sequence). V dropped 5 bases and J dropped 4 bases, with 13 bases sitting between them. The CDR3 loop reads CASSGGTYADTQYF. Written as DNA, the CDR3 is TGTGCCAGCAGCGGAGGGACCTACGCAGATACGCAGTATTTT.

The rearrangement uses TRBV5-1 and TRBJ1-6; 8 positions match TRBD1. V was clipped by 7 bases and J by 10 bases; unmatched bases: 7. Germline V gene sequence: CDR1 SGHRS, CDR2 YFSETQ. The CDR3 extends over 13 amino acids. The CDR3 here is CASGAGGGSPLHF. The CDR3 DNA sequence: TGCGCCAGCGGTGCAGGGGGCGGATCACCCCTCCACTTT.

The rearrangement joins TRBV7-2 to TRBJ2-7; 12 bases match TRBD2. The CDR3 extends over 12 amino acids. Germline trimming cut 5 bases from V and 13 bases from J; bases unmatched to any gene: 6. From germline, CDR1 is SGHTA and CDR2 FQGNSA. CDR3 nucleotides: TGTGCCAGCAGCGTAGGACTAGCGGGGCCATACTTC. This encodes CASSVGLAGPYF.

This clone came up once. This chain joins TRBV5-1 and TRBJ2-5; a weak D match, TRBD2 (6 bases). The J call may be faulty, since TRBJ2-7 better matches the DNA end. CDR1 is SGHRS, CDR2 YFSETQ, per germline. CDR3 length equals 14 residues. CDR3 bases: TGCGCCAGCAGCTTTGGAGGGAGCAGCTACGAGCAGTACTTC. Protein: CASSFGGSSYEQYF.

This CDR3 reads CASRARGMNTEAFF. The CDR3 DNA reads as TGTGCCAGTAGAGCCAGGGGGATGAACACTGAAGCTTTCTTT. The chain has TRBV19 and TRBJ1-1, with TRBD1 matching 7 bases. This CDR3 region has 14 residues. The germline CDR1 and CDR2 sequences are LNHDA and SQIVND (reference sequence). V lost 6 bases to trimming and J lost 0 bases; unmatched junction nucleotides: 4. The full variable domain, with the rest looked up from reference TRBV19 and TRBJ1-1, is DGGITQSPKYLFRKEGQNVTLSCEQNLNHDAMYWYRQDPGQGLRLIYYSQIVNDFQKGDIAEGYSVSREKKESFPLTVTSAQKNPTAFYLCASRARGMNTEAFFGQGTRLTVV.

The chain is built from TRBV18 and TRBJ1-1; 7 bases fit TRBD1. Germline values: CDR1 KGHSH, CDR2 LQKENI. Losses at the gene ends were 3 bases for V and 5 bases for J; bases not matched to a gene: 6. There are 14 residues in the CDR3. CDR3 DNA: TGTGCCAGCTCACCTGGACAGGTCTCGACTGAAGCTTTCTTT. Its translation is CASSPGQVSTEAFF. Looking up the rest from reference TRBV18 and TRBJ1-1 gives the full variable domain: NAGVMQNPRHLVRRRGQEARLRCSPMKGHSHVYWYRQLPEEGLKFMVYLQKENIIDESGMPKERFSAEFPKEGPSILRIQQVVRGDSAAYFCASSPGQVSTEAFFGQGTRLTVV.

The rearrangement links TRBV19 to TRBJ2-7; D possibly corresponds to TRBD2 (6 bases). Trimming shortened V by 1 base and J by 5 bases, and 12 bases separated the two germline ends. The CDR3 sequence is 14 residues long. Germline CDR1 LNHDA, CDR2 SQIVND (reference sequence). This CDR3 is CASSIARLVDEQYF. In DNA, the CDR3 is TGTGCCAGTAGTATAGCCCGACTAGTAGACGAGCAGTACTTC.

The V and J genes are TRBV6-5 and TRBJ1-1, with D perhaps TRBD1 (5 bases). Germline V gene sequence: CDR1 MNHEY, CDR2 SVGAGI. The CDR3 totals 12 residues. Trimming shortened V by 11 bases and J by 2 bases, and 12 bases separated the two germline ends. In DNA, the CDR3 is TGTGCCGTACACGGGACTAACACTGAAGCTTTCTTT. Translating gives CAVHGTNTEAFF.

This sequence joins TRBV2 and TRBJ1-6; no reliable D call. V shed 3 bases and J shed 9 bases, with 12 bases lying between them. Germline CDR1 is SNHLY and CDR2 is FYNNEI. The CDR3 is 14 amino acids. CDR3 in DNA: TGTGCCAGCAGTGAGTCTCGACTGGGTTCACCCCTCCACTTT. Its protein product is CASSESRLGSPLHF.

The chain joins TRBV27 to TRBJ1-1; 8 bases match TRBD1. CDR1 and CDR2 (germline): MNHEY, SMNVEV (reference sequence). This CDR3 is 15 amino acids long. V shed 0 bases, J shed 6 bases, and the junction held 6 bases outside the gene matches. The CDR3: CASSLSAGGYPEAFF. The DNA for the CDR3 is TGTGCCAGCAGTTTATCGGCAGGGGGCTACCCTGAAGCTTTCTTT.

The rearrangement joins TRBV28 to TRBJ1-4; 8 nucleotides agree with TRBD1. CDR1 is MDHEN, CDR2 SYDVKM, per germline. Germline trimming cut 2 bases from V and 8 bases from J; bases unmatched to any gene: 4. The CDR3 extends over 14 amino acids. The CDR3 region has the DNA TGTGCCAGCAGTTTAGGCAGGGGGCGAGAAAAACTGTTTTTT. Residues: CASSLGRGREKLFF.

The chain employs TRBV9 and TRBJ2-1; 10 nucleotides line up with TRBD2. V trimming: 0 bases; J trimming: 10 bases; junction bases outside the gene matches: 4. Looked up from germline, CDR1 is SGDLS and CDR2 is YYNGEE. The CDR3 consists of 14 residues. For the CDR3, the DNA is TGTGCCAGCAGCGTAGGGACTAGCGGCACCGAGCAGTTCTTC. Translated: CASSVGTSGTEQFF.

This clone has more than one count but fewer than ten. The same CDR3 arises from other DNA sequences in this sample as well. CDR3 sequence: CASSLGLAQETQYF. For the CDR3, the DNA is TGTGCCAGCAGCTTGGGACTAGCCCAAGAGACCCAGTACTTC. The rearrangement joins TRBV7-9 to TRBJ2-5, with TRBD2 matching over 9 bases. CDR1 and CDR2 from the germline V gene are SEHNR and FQNEAQ (reference sequence). This CDR3 contains 14 residues. J was trimmed by 1 base and V by 3 bases; bases with no gene match: 0.

The chain combines TRBV4-1 with TRBJ2-1, with TRBD2 matching 10 bases. The trim removed 1 base at V and 8 bases at J, leaving 11 bases unmatched. The CDR3 sequence is 17 residues long. The germline V gene has CDR1 MGHRA and CDR2 YSYEKL. The CDR3 reads CASSQVGSGGPGDEQFF. The CDR3 coding sequence is TGCGCCAGCAGCCAAGTTGGTAGCGGGGGGCCTGGGGATGAGCAGTTCTTC.

This sequence joins TRBV6-6 and TRBJ2-7; 7 bases agree with TRBD1. Unmatched junction bases numbered 9, after V lost 2 bases and J lost 2 bases. The CDR3 sequence is 16 residues long. Germline CDR1 MNHNY, CDR2 SVGAGI (reference sequence). DNA for the CDR3: TGTGCCAGCAGTTACAAGGGGGCAGGGCGTCCCTACGAGCAGTACTTC. Its translation is CASSYKGAGRPYEQYF.

V gene TRBV2 combines with J gene TRBJ2-3; 9 nucleotides align to TRBD1. V trimming: 5 bases; J trimming: 4 bases; junction bases outside the gene matches: 7. Germline V gives CDR1 SNHLY, CDR2 FYNNEI. CDR3 length: 15 residues. CDR3 DNA: TGTGCCAGCAGTCCGACAGGGGGGCAGGCAGATACGCAGTATTTT. Translated, it gives CASSPTGGQADTQYF.

This clone was picked up a small number of times. J is TRBJ2-3 and V is TRBV7-9; 10 bases fit TRBD1. V gave up 1 base and J gave up 4 bases; unmatched junction bases: 5. CDR1 and CDR2 from the germline V gene are SEHNR and FQNEAQ (reference sequence). The length of the CDR3 is 16 residues. The CDR3 loop is CASSLVLGQGPDTQYF. For the CDR3, the DNA is TGTGCCAGCAGCTTAGTACTGGGACAGGGGCCAGATACGCAGTATTTT. Looking up the rest from reference TRBV7-9 and TRBJ2-3 gives the full variable domain: DTGVSQNPRHKITKRGQNVTFRCDPISEHNRLYWYRQTLGQGPEFLTYFQNEAQLEKSRLLSDRFSAERPKGSFSTLEIQRTEQGDSAMYLCASSLVLGQGPDTQYFGPGTRLTVL.

The rearrangement joins TRBV14 to TRBJ2-2; TRBD1 might be the D (6 bases). The V end was cut by 4 bases, the J end by 1 base, with 13 bases between. This CDR3 is built from 16 residues. Germline CDR1 SGHDN, CDR2 FVKESK. The CDR3 protein is CASSRHVGGNTGELFF. The CDR3 DNA sequence: TGTGCCAGCAGCCGCCACGTAGGGGGGAACACCGGGGAGCTGTTTTTT.

The genes are TRBV7-8 and TRBJ2-7; 9 positions match TRBD1. Germline CDR1 SGHVS, CDR2 FQNEAQ. With 5 bases clipped from V and 5 bases from J, the junction kept 4 bases outside the gene matches. There are 13 residues in the CDR3. CDR3 residues: CASSLRDRDEQYF. CDR3 bases: TGTGCCAGCAGCCTCCGGGACAGGGACGAGCAGTACTTC.

About this clone: The junction and the germline gene differ at one end; a read error may be behind it. V gene TRBV28 combines with J gene TRBJ2-3; 15 bases match TRBD2. The CDR3 covers 19 residues. The germline V gene has CDR1 MDHEN and CDR2 SYDVKM. CDR3 region: CASSSGTSGRRVLGNTQYF. CDR3 DNA: TGTGCTAGCAGCTCCGGGACTAGCGGGAGGCGGGTCTTGGGGAATACGCAGTATTTT.

This sequence joins TRBV27 and TRBJ2-2; D not resolved. The CDR3 has 12 residues. V shed 3 bases and J shed 6 bases, with 5 bases lying between them. Per germline, CDR1 MNHEY and CDR2 SMNVEV (reference sequence). The CDR3 coding sequence is TGTGCCAGCAGTTTTATCCCCGGGGAGCTGTTTTTT. This codes for CASSFIPGELFF.

V is TRBV9 and J is TRBJ1-2, with 8 bases lining up with TRBD1. Germline V gene lookup returns CDR1 SGDLS and CDR2 YYNGEE. The CDR3 has 12 amino acids. Trimming at V came to 8 bases and at J to 4 bases, leaving 4 bases not matched to a gene. CDR3: CASGQGIYGYTF. In DNA, the CDR3 is TGTGCCAGTGGACAGGGAATCTATGGCTACACCTTC.

This chain links TRBV6-4 with TRBJ2-3, with D possibly being TRBD2 (5 bases). Germline V gene data show CDR1 as MRHNA and CDR2 as SNTAGT. CDR3 length equals 16 residues. Trimming took 0 bases from V and 2 from J, leaving 12 bases between them. CDR3 nucleotides: TGTGCCAGCAGTGACTCTGGGGAGACCCCCACAGATACGCAGTATTTT. Its protein product is CASSDSGETPTDTQYF.

The CDR3 sequence: CASSLAQASGSSYEQYF. DNA of the CDR3: TGCGCCAGCAGCTTGGCCCAAGCAAGCGGGAGCTCCTACGAGCAGTACTTC. The rearrangement links TRBV5-1 to TRBJ2-7; 8 nucleotides align to TRBD2. The V gene's germline CDR1 is SGHRS and CDR2 YFSETQ. CDR3 length equals 17 residues. V lost 0 bases to trimming and J lost 0 bases; unmatched junction nucleotides: 8.